Listed below are T cell receptor beta chains from one sample, sequenced in a study of cytomegalovirus exposure and HLA in healthy donors. The protocol was immunoSEQ multiplex PCR, while the TCRdb copy is restricted to in-frame clones and leaves out a portion. The sample shows approximately 110,000 clones, around 75% of them seen only once. Source material: PBMCs. Receptors originate from a young man in good health and CMV-seronegative. Each CDR3 is given with its conserved first and last residue. The order of the fields is clone size, J gene, D gene, V gene, CDR3 DNA, CDR3 protein. D genes are given only for firm matches. The listing skips clone size in some rows; elsewhere it reads once, few, many or a size class.

clone_size: once
j_call: TRBJ2-2
d_call: TRBD2
v_call: TRBV11-3
cdr3_nt: TGTGCCAGCAGCCCCACGGGAGGGTTCACCGGGGAGCTGTTTTTT
cdr3_aa: CASSPTGGFTGELFF

clone_size: .
j_call: TRBJ2-7
d_call: TRBD2
v_call: TRBV11-1
cdr3_nt: TGTGCCAGCAGCCCTCGATGGACTAGCTCCTACGAGCAGTACTTC
cdr3_aa: CASSPRWTSSYEQYF

clone_size: .
j_call: TRBJ2-6
d_call: .
v_call: TRBV4-1
cdr3_nt: TGCGCCAGCAGCCAAGATGTTAGCGTAGCATACTCTGGGGCCAACGTCCTGACTTTC
cdr3_aa: CASSQDVSVAYSGANVLTF

clone_size: .
j_call: TRBJ2-1
d_call: .
v_call: TRBV30
cdr3_nt: TGTGCCTGGTTCCGGGACACCCAAGACAATGAGCAGTTCTTC
cdr3_aa: CAWFRDTQDNEQFF

clone_size: .
j_call: TRBJ2-7
d_call: TRBD2
v_call: TRBV5-8
cdr3_nt: TGTGCCAGCAGCTTGTACCTAGCGGGAGTCCACGAGCAGTACTTC
cdr3_aa: CASSLYLAGVHEQYF

clone_size: .
j_call: TRBJ2-7
d_call: TRBD1
v_call: TRBV25-1
cdr3_nt: TGTGCCAGCAGCCAGACAGGGTACGAGCAGTACTTC
cdr3_aa: CASSQTGYEQYF

clone_size: .
j_call: TRBJ1-1
d_call: .
v_call: TRBV10-1
cdr3_nt: TGCGCCAGCAGTTATACAGGGACCACTGAAGCTTTCTTT
cdr3_aa: CASSYTGTTEAFF

clone_size: few
j_call: TRBJ2-7
d_call: .
v_call: TRBV6-5
cdr3_nt: TGTGCCAGCAGTTATAGCCTTCGGGGCGAGCAGTACTTC
cdr3_aa: CASSYSLRGEQYF

clone_size: once
j_call: TRBJ2-3
d_call: TRBD2
v_call: TRBV7-2
cdr3_nt: TGTGCCAGCAGCCTGAGACTAGCGGGAGGGACAGATACGCAGTATTTT
cdr3_aa: CASSLRLAGGTDTQYF

clone_size: .
j_call: TRBJ1-6
d_call: TRBD1
v_call: TRBV5-3
cdr3_nt: TGTGCCAGAAGCCCTACAAAGGGACAGTCCCTACCCCTCCACTTT
cdr3_aa: CARSPTKGQSLPLHF

clone_size: .
j_call: TRBJ2-5
d_call: TRBD1
v_call: TRBV5-8
cdr3_nt: TGTGCCAGCAGCCGGACAGGGGCTCACGGAGGGACCCAGTACTTC
cdr3_aa: CASSRTGAHGGTQYF

clone_size: .
j_call: TRBJ1-5
d_call: .
v_call: TRBV28
cdr3_nt: TGTGCCAGCAGTTCCTCCCGTGGAGGCGGGGGACCCCAGCATTTT
cdr3_aa: CASSSSRGGGGPQHF

clone_size: .
j_call: TRBJ2-1
d_call: TRBD1
v_call: TRBV27
cdr3_nt: TGTGCCAGCAGTCAGAACCAACAGGGGGCCCAGCAGTTCTTC
cdr3_aa: CASSQNQQGAQQFF

clone_size: .
j_call: TRBJ1-2
d_call: TRBD1
v_call: TRBV4-1
cdr3_nt: TGCGCCAGCAGCCGTTTTGACAGGGGATTAAACTATGGCTACACCTTC
cdr3_aa: CASSRFDRGLNYGYTF

clone_size: .
j_call: TRBJ1-2
d_call: .
v_call: TRBV7-6
cdr3_nt: TGTGCCAGCAGCTTAGCTGAGGACTATGGCTACACCTTC
cdr3_aa: CASSLAEDYGYTF

clone_size: .
j_call: TRBJ2-1
d_call: .
v_call: TRBV2
cdr3_nt: TGTGCCAGCAGTAGGCAGGGTGAGCAGTTCTTC
cdr3_aa: CASSRQGEQFF

clone_size: .
j_call: TRBJ2-7
d_call: TRBD2
v_call: TRBV28
cdr3_nt: TGTGCCAGCAGCGCTTTGGGACTAGCCTACGAGCAGTACTTC
cdr3_aa: CASSALGLAYEQYF

clone_size: .
j_call: TRBJ2-5
d_call: TRBD1
v_call: TRBV13
cdr3_nt: TGTGCCAGCAGCTGGAGACAGGGGGGAGCGGCGACTCAAGAGACCCAGTACTTC
cdr3_aa: CASSWRQGGAATQETQYF

clone_size: few
j_call: TRBJ1-3
d_call: .
v_call: TRBV6-1
cdr3_nt: TGTGCCAGCAGTCGACAGAACTCTGGAAACACCATATATTTT
cdr3_aa: CASSRQNSGNTIYF

clone_size: .
j_call: TRBJ1-1
d_call: TRBD1
v_call: TRBV27
cdr3_nt: TGTGCCAGCAGCGGACAGGGTCGGGTCACTGAAGCTTTCTTT
cdr3_aa: CASSGQGRVTEAFF

clone_size: .
j_call: TRBJ2-3
d_call: .
v_call: TRBV2
cdr3_nt: TGTGCCAGCACCGGGGTTGAGACAGATACGCAGTATTTT
cdr3_aa: CASTGVETDTQYF